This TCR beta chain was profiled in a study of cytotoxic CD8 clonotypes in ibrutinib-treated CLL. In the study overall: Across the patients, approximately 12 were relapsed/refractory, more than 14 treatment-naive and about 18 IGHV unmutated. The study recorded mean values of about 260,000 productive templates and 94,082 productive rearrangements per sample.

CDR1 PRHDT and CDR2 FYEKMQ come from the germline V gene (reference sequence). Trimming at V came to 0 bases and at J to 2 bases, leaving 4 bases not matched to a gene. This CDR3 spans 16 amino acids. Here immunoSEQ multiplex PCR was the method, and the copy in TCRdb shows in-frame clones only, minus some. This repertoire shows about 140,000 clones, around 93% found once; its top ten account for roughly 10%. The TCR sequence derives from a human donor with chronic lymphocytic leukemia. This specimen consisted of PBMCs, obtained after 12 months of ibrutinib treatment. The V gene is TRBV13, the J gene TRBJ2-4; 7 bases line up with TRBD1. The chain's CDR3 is CASSLGAGGSKNIQYF. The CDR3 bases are TGTGCCAGCAGCTTAGGGGCAGGGGGTTCCAAAAACATTCAGTACTTC.